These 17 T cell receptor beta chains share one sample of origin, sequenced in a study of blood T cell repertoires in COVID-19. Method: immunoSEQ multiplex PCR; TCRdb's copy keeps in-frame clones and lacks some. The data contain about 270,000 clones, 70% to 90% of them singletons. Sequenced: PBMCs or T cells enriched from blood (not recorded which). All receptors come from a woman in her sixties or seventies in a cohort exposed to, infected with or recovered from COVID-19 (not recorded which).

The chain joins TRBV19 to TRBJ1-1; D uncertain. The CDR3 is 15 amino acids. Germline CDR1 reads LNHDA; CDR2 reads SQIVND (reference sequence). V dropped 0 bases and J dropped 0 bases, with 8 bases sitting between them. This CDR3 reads CASSIDLGLNTEAFF. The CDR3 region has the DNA TGTGCCAGTAGTATAGATCTTGGGCTGAACACTGAAGCTTTCTTT. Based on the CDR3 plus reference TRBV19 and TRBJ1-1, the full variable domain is DGGITQSPKYLFRKEGQNVTLSCEQNLNHDAMYWYRQDPGQGLRLIYYSQIVNDFQKGDIAEGYSVSREKKESFPLTVTSAQKNPTAFYLCASSIDLGLNTEAFFGQGTRLTVV.

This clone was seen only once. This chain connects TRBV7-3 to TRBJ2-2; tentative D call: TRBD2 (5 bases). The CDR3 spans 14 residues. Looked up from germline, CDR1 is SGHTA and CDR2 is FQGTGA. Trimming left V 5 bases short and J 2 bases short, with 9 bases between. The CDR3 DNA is TGTGCCAGCAGCCGCAGCGGAAACACCGGGGAGCTGTTTTTT. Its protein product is CASSRSGNTGELFF.

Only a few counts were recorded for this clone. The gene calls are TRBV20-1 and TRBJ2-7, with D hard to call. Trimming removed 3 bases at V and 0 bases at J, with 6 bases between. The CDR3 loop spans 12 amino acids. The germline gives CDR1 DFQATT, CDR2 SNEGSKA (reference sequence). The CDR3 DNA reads TGCAGTGCTAGTCACAACTCCTACGAGCAGTACTTC. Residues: CSASHNSYEQYF.

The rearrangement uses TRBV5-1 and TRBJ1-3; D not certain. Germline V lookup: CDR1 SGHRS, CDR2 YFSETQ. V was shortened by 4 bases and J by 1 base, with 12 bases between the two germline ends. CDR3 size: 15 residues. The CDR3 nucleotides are TGCGCCAGCAGCCCGGCGGGGTCATCTGGAAACACCATATATTTT. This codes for CASSPAGSSGNTIYF. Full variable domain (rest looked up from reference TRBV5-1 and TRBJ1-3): KAGVTQTPRYLIKTRGQQVTLSCSPISGHRSVSWYQQTPGQGLQFLFEYFSETQRNKGNFPGRFSGRQFSNSRSEMNVSTLELGDSALYLCASSPAGSSGNTIYFGEGSWLTVV.

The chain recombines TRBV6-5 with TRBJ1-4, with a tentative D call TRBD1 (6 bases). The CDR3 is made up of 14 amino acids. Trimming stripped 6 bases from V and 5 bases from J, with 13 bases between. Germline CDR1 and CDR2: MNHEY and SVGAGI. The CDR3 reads CASSLGQKNEKLFF. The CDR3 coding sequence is TGTGCCAGCAGCCTCGGACAGAAGAATGAAAAACTGTTTTTT.

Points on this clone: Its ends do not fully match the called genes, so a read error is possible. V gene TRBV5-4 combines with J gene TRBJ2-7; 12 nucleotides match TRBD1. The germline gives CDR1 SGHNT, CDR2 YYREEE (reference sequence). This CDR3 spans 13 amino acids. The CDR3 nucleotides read TGTGCCAGCACCGGCCGGGACAGGGGGCGATTAACCTTC. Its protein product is CASTGRDRGRLTF.

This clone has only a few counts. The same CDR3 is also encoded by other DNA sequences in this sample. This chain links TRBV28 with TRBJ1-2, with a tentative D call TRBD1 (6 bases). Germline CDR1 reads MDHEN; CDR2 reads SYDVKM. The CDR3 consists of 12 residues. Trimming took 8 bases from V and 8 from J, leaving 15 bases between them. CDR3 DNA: TGTGCCAGCCGGGGACAAGTGGGCGGCTACACCTTC. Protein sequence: CASRGQVGGYTF.

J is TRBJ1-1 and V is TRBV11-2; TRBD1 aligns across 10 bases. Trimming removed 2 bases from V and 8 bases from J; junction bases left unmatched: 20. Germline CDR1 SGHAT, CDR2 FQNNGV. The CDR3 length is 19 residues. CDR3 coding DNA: TGTGCCAGCAGCTTATCTGGGACAGGGGACTTAAGGAGACCACACGAAGCTTTCTTT. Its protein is CASSLSGTGDLRRPHEAFF.

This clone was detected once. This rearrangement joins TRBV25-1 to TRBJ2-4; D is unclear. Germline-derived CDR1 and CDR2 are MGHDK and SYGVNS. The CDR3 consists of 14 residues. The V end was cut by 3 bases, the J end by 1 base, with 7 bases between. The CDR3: CASSDSGAKNIQYF. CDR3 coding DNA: TGTGCCAGCAGTGACTCAGGTGCCAAAAACATTCAGTACTTC.

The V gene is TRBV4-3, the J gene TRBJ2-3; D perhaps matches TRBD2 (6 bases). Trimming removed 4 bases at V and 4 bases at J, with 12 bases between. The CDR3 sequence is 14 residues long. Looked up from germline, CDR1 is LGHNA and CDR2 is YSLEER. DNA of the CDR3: TGCGCCAGCAGCCCAGCGGCGGGGCCAGATACGCAGTATTTT. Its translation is CASSPAAGPDTQYF.

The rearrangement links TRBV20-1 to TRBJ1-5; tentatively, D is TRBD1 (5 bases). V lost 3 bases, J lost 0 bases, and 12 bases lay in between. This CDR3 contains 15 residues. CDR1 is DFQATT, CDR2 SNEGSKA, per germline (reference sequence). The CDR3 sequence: CSASKTDYSNQPQHF. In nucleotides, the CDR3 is TGCAGTGCTAGTAAGACAGATTATAGCAATCAGCCCCAGCATTTT.

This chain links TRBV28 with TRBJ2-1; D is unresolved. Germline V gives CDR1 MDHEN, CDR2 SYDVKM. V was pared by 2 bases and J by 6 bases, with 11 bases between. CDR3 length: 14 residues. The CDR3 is CASSLIQVGNEQFF. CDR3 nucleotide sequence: TGTGCCAGCAGTTTAATTCAGGTGGGCAATGAGCAGTTCTTC.

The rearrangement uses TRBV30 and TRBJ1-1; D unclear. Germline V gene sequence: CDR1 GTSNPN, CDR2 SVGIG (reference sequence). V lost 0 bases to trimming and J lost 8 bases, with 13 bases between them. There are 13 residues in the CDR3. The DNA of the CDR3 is TGTGCCTGGAGTGTATCCGGACTTGCCGAAGCTTTCTTT. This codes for CAWSVSGLAEAFF.

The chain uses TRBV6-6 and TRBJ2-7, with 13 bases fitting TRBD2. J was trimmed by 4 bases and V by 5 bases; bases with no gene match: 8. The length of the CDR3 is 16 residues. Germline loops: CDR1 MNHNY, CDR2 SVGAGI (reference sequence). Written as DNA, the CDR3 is TGTGCCAGCAGTCCCGGACTAGCGGGAGTATGGTACGAGCAGTACTTC. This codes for CASSPGLAGVWYEQYF.

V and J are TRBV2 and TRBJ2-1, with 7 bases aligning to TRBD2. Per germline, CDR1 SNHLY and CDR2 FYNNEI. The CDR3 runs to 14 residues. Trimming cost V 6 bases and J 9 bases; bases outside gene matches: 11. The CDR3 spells CASRGSLAAAEQFF. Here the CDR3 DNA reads TGTGCCAGCAGAGGGAGCCTAGCGGCGGCTGAGCAGTTCTTC. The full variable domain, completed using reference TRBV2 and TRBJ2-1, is EPEVTQTPSHQVTQMGQEVILRCVPISNHLYFYWYRQILGQKVEFLVSFYNNEISEKSEIFDDQFSVERPDGSNFTLKIRSTKLEDSAMYFCASRGSLAAAEQFFGPGTRLTVL.

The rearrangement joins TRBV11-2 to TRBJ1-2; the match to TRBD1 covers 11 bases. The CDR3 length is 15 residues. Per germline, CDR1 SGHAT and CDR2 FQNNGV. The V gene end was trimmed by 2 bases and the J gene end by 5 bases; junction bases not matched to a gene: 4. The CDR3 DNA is TGTGCCAGCAGCTTACGGGACAGGGGGAGGTATGGCTACACCTTC. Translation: CASSLRDRGRYGYTF.

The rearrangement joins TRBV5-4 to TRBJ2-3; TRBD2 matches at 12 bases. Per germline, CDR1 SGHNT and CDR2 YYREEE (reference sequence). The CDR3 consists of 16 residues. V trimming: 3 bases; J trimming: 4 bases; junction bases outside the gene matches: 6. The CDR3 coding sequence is TGTGCCAGCAGCTCCCGACTAGCGGGAGCATCAGATACGCAGTATTTT. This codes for CASSSRLAGASDTQYF.